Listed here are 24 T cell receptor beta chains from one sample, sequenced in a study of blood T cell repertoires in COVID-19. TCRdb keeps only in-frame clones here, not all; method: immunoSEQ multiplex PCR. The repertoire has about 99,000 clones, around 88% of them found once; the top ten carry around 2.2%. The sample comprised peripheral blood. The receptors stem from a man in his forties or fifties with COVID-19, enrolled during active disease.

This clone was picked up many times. The CDR3 nucleotides read TGTGCCAGCAGTTCCCTCGACAGTAACCTGGGAGGCTACACCTTC. Protein: CASSSLDSNLGGYTF. The rearrangement links TRBV27 to TRBJ1-2; D might be TRBD1 (5 bases). The CDR3 runs 15 residues. Trimming left V 4 bases short and J 8 bases short, with 20 bases between. Germline V gene lookup returns CDR1 MNHEY and CDR2 SMNVEV (reference sequence).

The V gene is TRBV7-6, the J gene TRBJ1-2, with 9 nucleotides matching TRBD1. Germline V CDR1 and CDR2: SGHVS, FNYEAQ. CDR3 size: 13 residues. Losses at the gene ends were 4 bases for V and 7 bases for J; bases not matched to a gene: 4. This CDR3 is CASSYGTGSGYTF. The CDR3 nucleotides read TGTGCCAGCAGCTATGGGACAGGGTCTGGCTACACCTTC.

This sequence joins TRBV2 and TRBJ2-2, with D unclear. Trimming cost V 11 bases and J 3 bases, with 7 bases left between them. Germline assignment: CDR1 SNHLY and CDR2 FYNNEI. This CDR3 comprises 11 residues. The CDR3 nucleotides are TGTGCCGCCACAGACACCGGGGAGCTGTTTTTT. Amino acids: CAATDTGELFF.

CDR3 nucleotide sequence: TGTGCCAGCAGCGTAGACAGGAACACTGAAGCTTTCTTT. Protein sequence: CASSVDRNTEAFF. J is TRBJ1-1 and V is TRBV7-3; D might be TRBD1 (5 bases). Looked up from germline, CDR1 is SGHTA and CDR2 is FQGTGA. V was pared by 5 bases and J by 1 base, with 8 bases between. The length of the CDR3 is 13 residues.

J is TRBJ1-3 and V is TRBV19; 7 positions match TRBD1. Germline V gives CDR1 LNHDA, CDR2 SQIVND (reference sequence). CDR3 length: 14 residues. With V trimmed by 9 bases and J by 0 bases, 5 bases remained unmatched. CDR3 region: CASGQDSSGNTIYF. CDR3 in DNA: TGTGCCAGCGGACAGGACAGCTCTGGAAACACCATATATTTT.

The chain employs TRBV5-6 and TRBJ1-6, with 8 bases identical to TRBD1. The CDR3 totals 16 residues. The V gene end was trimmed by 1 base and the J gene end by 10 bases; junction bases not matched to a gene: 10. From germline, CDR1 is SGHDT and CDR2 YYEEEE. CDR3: CASSLRYDRGQSPLHF. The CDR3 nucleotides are TGTGCCAGCAGCTTGCGCTATGACAGGGGTCAGTCACCCCTCCACTTT.

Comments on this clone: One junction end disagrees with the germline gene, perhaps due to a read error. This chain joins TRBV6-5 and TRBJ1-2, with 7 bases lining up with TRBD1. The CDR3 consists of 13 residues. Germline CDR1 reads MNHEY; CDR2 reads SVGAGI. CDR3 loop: CYSRQGEGYGYTF. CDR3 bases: TGCTACAGCCGACAGGGAGAGGGCTATGGCTACACCTTC.

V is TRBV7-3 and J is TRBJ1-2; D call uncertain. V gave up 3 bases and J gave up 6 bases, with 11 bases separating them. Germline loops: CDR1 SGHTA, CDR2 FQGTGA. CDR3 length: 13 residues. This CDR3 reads CASSLTLRDGYTF. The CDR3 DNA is TGTGCCAGCAGCTTGACCCTACGGGATGGCTACACCTTC.

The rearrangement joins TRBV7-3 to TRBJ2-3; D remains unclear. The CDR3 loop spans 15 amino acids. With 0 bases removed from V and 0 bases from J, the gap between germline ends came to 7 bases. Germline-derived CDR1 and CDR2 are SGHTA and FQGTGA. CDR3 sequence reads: CASSLTTTSTDTQYF. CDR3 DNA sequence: TGTGCCAGCAGCTTAACGACAACTAGCACAGATACGCAGTATTTT.

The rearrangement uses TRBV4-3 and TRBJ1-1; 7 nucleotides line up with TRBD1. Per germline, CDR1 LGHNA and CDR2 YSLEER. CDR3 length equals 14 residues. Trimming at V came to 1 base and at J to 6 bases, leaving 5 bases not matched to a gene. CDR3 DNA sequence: TGCGCCAGCAGCCAAGGGACAGGCGCTTCTGAAGCTTTCTTT. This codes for CASSQGTGASEAFF.

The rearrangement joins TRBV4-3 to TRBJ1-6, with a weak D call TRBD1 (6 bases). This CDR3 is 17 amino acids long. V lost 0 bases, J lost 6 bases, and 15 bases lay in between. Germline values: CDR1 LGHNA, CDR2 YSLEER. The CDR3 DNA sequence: TGCGCCAGCAGCCAAGATCTCGGGGGGCGAATTAATTCACCCCTCCACTTT. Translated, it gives CASSQDLGGRINSPLHF.

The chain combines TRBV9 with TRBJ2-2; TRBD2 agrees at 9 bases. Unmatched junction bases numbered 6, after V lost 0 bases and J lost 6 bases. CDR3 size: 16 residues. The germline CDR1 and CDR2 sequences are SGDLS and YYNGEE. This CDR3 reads CASSVVVRGGSGELFF. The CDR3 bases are TGTGCCAGCAGCGTAGTGGTGCGGGGGGGCTCCGGGGAGCTGTTTTTT.

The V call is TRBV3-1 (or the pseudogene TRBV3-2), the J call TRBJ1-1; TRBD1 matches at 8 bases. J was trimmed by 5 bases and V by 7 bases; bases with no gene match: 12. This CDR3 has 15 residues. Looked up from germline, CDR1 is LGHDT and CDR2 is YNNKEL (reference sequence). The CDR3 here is CASTPGGRIRTEAFF. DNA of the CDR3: TGTGCCAGCACCCCAGGGGGCCGAATTAGGACTGAAGCTTTCTTT.

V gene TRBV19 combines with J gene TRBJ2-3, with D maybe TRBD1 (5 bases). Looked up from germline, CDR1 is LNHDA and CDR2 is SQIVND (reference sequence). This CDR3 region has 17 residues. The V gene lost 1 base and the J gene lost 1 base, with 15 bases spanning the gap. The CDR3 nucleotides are TGTGCCAGTAGTATAGTAAGGGGCCCGGACGGCACAGATACGCAGTATTTT. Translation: CASSIVRGPDGTDTQYF.

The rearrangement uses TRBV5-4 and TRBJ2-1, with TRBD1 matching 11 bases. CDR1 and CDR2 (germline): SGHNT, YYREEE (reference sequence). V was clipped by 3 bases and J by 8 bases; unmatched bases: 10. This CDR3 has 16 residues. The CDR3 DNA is TGTGCCAGCAGCTCGGACAGGGGGCAGGGAATGGATGAGCAGTTCTTC. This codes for CASSSDRGQGMDEQFF.

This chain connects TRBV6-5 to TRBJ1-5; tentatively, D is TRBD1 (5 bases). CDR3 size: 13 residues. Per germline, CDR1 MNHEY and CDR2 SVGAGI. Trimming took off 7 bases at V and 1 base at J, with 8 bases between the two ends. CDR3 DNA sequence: TGTGCCAGCAAGGGGATGAGCAATCAGCCCCAGCATTTT. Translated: CASKGMSNQPQHF.

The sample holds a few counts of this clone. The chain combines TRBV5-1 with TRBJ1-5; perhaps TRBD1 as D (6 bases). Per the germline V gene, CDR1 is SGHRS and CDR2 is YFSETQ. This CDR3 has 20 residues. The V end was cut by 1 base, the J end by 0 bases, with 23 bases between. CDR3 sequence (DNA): TGCGCCAGCAGCTTGCTTTTTTTGACAGGTGACTATGATAGCAATCAGCCCCAGCATTTT. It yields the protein CASSLLFLTGDYDSNQPQHF.

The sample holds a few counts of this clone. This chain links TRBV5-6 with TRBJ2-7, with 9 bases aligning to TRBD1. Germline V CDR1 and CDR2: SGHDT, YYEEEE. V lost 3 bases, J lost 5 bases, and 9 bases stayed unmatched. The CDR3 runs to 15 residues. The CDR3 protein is CASSWGQGYLDEQYF. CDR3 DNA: TGTGCCAGCAGCTGGGGACAGGGTTATCTTGACGAGCAGTACTTC.

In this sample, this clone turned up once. The CDR3 region has the DNA TGTGCCAGCAAGCGTGGGAGGGAGACCCAGTACTTC. This codes for CASKRGRETQYF. J is TRBJ2-5 and V is TRBV28; tentatively, D is TRBD2 (6 bases). The CDR3 covers 12 residues. V was trimmed by 7 bases and J by 5 bases, leaving 11 bases between them. The germline CDR1 and CDR2 sequences are MDHEN and SYDVKM.

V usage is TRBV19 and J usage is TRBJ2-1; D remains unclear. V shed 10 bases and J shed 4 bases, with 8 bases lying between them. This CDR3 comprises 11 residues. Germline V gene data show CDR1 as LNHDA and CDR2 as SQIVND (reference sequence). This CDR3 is CATIQYNEQFF. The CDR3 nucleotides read TGTGCCACCATCCAATACAATGAGCAGTTCTTC.

CDR3 loop: CASSIDFRDYEQYF. The CDR3 DNA is TGTGCCAGTAGTATAGATTTCAGGGATTACGAGCAGTACTTC. The rearrangement joins TRBV19 to TRBJ2-7; TRBD1 is a possible D gene (5 bases). Germline assignment: CDR1 LNHDA and CDR2 SQIVND (reference sequence). The CDR3 covers 14 residues. The ends were cut back, 0 bases at V and 4 bases at J, with 10 bases in the middle.

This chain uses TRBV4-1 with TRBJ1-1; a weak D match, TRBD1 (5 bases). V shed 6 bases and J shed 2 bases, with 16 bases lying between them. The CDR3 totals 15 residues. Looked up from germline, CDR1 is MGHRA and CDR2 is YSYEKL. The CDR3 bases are TGCGCCAGCAGTCATCGCCGGCAGGGTAACACTGAAGCTTTCTTT. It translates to CASSHRRQGNTEAFF.

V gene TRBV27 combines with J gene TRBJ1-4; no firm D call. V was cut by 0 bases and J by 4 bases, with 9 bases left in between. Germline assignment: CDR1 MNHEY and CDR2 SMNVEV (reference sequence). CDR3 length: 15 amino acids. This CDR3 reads CASSLSRQRNEKLFF. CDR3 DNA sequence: TGTGCCAGCAGTTTATCTCGGCAGCGTAATGAAAAACTGTTTTTT.

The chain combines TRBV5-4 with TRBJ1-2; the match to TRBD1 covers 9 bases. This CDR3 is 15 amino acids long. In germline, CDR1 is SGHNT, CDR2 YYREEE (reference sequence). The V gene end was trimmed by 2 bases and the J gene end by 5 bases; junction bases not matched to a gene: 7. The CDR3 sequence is CASSLFPGQGYGYTF. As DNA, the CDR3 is TGTGCCAGCAGCTTATTTCCGGGACAGGGTTATGGCTACACCTTC.